These T cell receptor beta chains were read from a single sample in a study of Ad26.COV2.S vaccination and SARS-CoV-2 variants. Sequencing was performed with immunoSEQ multiplex PCR; in TCRdb, only in-frame clones are kept and a portion is missing. The sample lists roughly 450,000 clones, around 90% occurring once. The sample in question was peripheral blood, obtained in a trial of Ad26.COV2.S vaccine versus placebo. All receptors come from a person between 18 and 65 years old who received the Ad26.COV2.S COVID-19 vaccine or a placebo. The CDR3 runs from the conserved cysteine through the conserved F or W. A D gene is named only where the DNA matches it firmly. Clone size appears in some rows only: once, few, many, or a class for an expanded clone.

TRBV5-1	.	TRBJ2-7	.	TGCGCCAGCAGCTTGGGGGCAGGCAACTCCTACGAGCAGTACTTC	CASSLGAGNSYEQYF
TRBV7-6	.	TRBJ2-7	.	TGTGCCAGCAGCCAGCATCAGGAGGCCTTTCCCTACGAGCAGTACTTC	CASSQHQEAFPYEQYF
TRBV2	.	TRBJ1-2	TRBD1	TGTGCCAGCACCGACGACAGGGGGCATGGCTACACCTTC	CASTDDRGHGYTF
TRBV9	once	TRBJ2-5	TRBD2	TGTGCCAGCAGCTCCGGGACTAGCGTACCCGAGACCCAGTACTTC	CASSSGTSVPETQYF
TRBV7-9	.	TRBJ2-7	.	TGTGCCAGCAGCCCGCGGGATCAGGGACCCTACGAGCAGTACTTC	CASSPRDQGPYEQYF
TRBV19	.	TRBJ2-1	.	TGTGCCAGTAGTATGCGGGACCGGGGGACTTTCTACAATGAGCAGTTCTTC	CASSMRDRGTFYNEQFF
TRBV6-5	few	TRBJ1-5	.	TGTGCCAGCAGTTACGAGGGGGTTGGAATAAACCAGCCCCAGCATTTT	CASSYEGVGINQPQHF
TRBV13	few	TRBJ2-2	.	TGTGCCAGCAGCTTCCGCGGACTCCTGAACACCGGGGAGCTGTTTTTT	CASSFRGLLNTGELFF
TRBV5-4	.	TRBJ2-3	TRBD2	TGTGCCAGCAGCTTGGGTGGCGGGAGGGCCACAGATACGCAGTATTTT	CASSLGGGRATDTQYF
TRBV20-1	.	TRBJ2-3	TRBD1	TGCAGTGCTAGTTCCCCAAACCGGGACAGGGGCACAGATACGCAGTATTTT	CSASSPNRDRGTDTQYF
TRBV28	.	TRBJ2-1	.	TGTGCCAGCAGTTTGCCCGGGACTCAGAATGAGCAGTTCTTC	CASSLPGTQNEQFF
TRBV29-1	.	TRBJ2-1	.	TGCAGCGTTGAATTTGCGGGAAGCTCCTACAATGAGCAGTTCTTC	CSVEFAGSSYNEQFF
TRBV2	.	TRBJ2-1	TRBD2	TGTGCCAGCAGGGACGGACTAGCGGGATACAATGAGCAGTTCTTC	CASRDGLAGYNEQFF
TRBV6-2/TRBV6-3	.	TRBJ1-6	.	TGTGCCAGCAGTACGCCCAACACCGGACAAAATAATTCACCCCTCCACTTT	CASSTPNTGQNNSPLHF
TRBV18	.	TRBJ2-1	.	TGTGCCGCCTCACGGGTGGAAAACGGGGAGCAGTTCTTC	CAASRVENGEQFF
TRBV7-8	.	TRBJ1-5	TRBD1	TGTGCCAGCAGCCCAGGACAGGGGGCAAATCAGCCCCAGCATTTT	CASSPGQGANQPQHF
TRBV6-2/TRBV6-3	.	TRBJ1-1	.	TGTGCCAGCAGTTATCAACAGCCTAACACTGAAGCTTTCTTT	CASSYQQPNTEAFF
TRBV6-1	.	TRBJ2-2	.	TGTGCCGGAAGTGAGATGGAGAACGCCGGGGAGCTGTTTTTT	CAGSEMENAGELFF
TRBV19	.	TRBJ2-6	.	TGTGCCAGCCATTTCGGGGCAGCGACATCTGGGGCCAACGTCCTGACTTTC	CASHFGAATSGANVLTF
TRBV6-6	.	TRBJ1-6	.	TGTGCCAGCAAGACACAAGATTCACCCCTCCACTTT	CASKTQDSPLHF
TRBV4-3	.	TRBJ1-6	.	TGCGCCAGCAGCCAAAACTCTCACAGCCTCAATTCACCCCTCCACTTT	CASSQNSHSLNSPLHF
TRBV5-6	few	TRBJ2-2	.	TGTGCCAGCAGCCGATACACTCTTAGAACCGGGGAGCTGTTTTTT	CASSRYTLRTGELFF
TRBV4-3	.	TRBJ2-6	TRBD2	TGCGCCAGCAGCCCCAGCGGGAGCGTGACTGGGGCCAACGTCCTGACTTTC	CASSPSGSVTGANVLTF
TRBV9	.	TRBJ1-1	.	TGTGCCAGCAGCGCAGGGGTGAACACTGAAGCTTTCTTT	CASSAGVNTEAFF
TRBV7-9	.	TRBJ2-7	TRBD1	TGTGCCAGCAGCCTTCGACAGGGACCGTACGAGCAGTACTTC	CASSLRQGPYEQYF
TRBV9	.	TRBJ1-4	TRBD1	TGTGCCAGCAGCCCAAGCTCGGGACAGACGGGGGCAACTAATGAAAAACTGTTTTTT	CASSPSSGQTGATNEKLFF
TRBV5-4	.	TRBJ2-7	TRBD1	TGTGCCAGCAGCTTGGGCGGGACAGGGGGCTACGAGCAGTACTTC	CASSLGGTGGYEQYF
TRBV6-4	.	TRBJ2-3	TRBD2	TGTGCCAGCAGCTCGGAGATGGGACTAGCGGGAGGAGATACGCAGTATTTT	CASSSEMGLAGGDTQYF
TRBV7-9	.	TRBJ1-2	TRBD1	TGTGCCAGCAGCTTAGTTTCAGGGGGTGAGGATGGCTACACCTTC	CASSLVSGGEDGYTF
TRBV19	.	TRBJ2-7	TRBD1	TGTGCCAGTAGTATGGGGCAGGGGGCCTACGAGCAGTACTTC	CASSMGQGAYEQYF
TRBV19	.	TRBJ2-1	.	TGTGCCAGTAGTATGGGTACTCCTGAAATCAATGAGCAGTTCTTC	CASSMGTPEINEQFF
TRBV4-3	.	TRBJ1-2	.	TGCGCCAGCAGCCTAGATAGAACTCATTATGGCTACACCTTC	CASSLDRTHYGYTF
TRBV6-5	.	TRBJ2-1	.	TGTGCCAGCAGTTGGGGAGGCGATGAGCAGTTCTTC	CASSWGGDEQFF
TRBV7-9	.	TRBJ2-3	TRBD1	TGTGCCAGCAGCTTCGTTCAGGACAGGATCACAGATACGCAGTATTTT	CASSFVQDRITDTQYF
TRBV19	.	TRBJ2-7	TRBD2	TGTGCCAGTAGTGCCCGACTAGCGGGAGGGGCCGAGCAGTACTTC	CASSARLAGGAEQYF
TRBV4-2	.	TRBJ2-7	.	TGTGCCAGCAGCCAAGTCGGAGGGGGGGACGAGCAGTACTTC	CASSQVGGGDEQYF
TRBV6-5	.	TRBJ1-1	.	TGTGCCACCCACGTTGGGAACACTGAAGCTTTCTTT	CATHVGNTEAFF
TRBV30	.	TRBJ1-6	.	TGTGCCTGGAGAGCCGGGATGACTTCACCCCTCCACTTT	CAWRAGMTSPLHF
TRBV30	.	TRBJ2-1	TRBD2	TGTGCCTGGAGTGGCTCCGGGACTAGGGAGTTCTTC	CAWSGSGTREFF
TRBV11-3	.	TRBJ2-3	.	TGTGCCAGCAGCTTAGATCGGACAGATACGCAGTATTTT	CASSLDRTDTQYF
TRBV13	once	TRBJ2-5	TRBD2	TGTGCCAGCAGCTTAGCCCTAGCGGGAGTAGCTGAGACCCAGTACTTC	CASSLALAGVAETQYF
TRBV9	.	TRBJ2-1	.	TGTGCCAGCAGCGTAGGGGGCGGGACAGCCCCAAATGAGCAGTTCTTC	CASSVGGGTAPNEQFF
TRBV6-1	.	TRBJ1-6	.	TGTGCCAGCAGTGAAGAGGGATTTGGGAATTCACCCCTCCACTTT	CASSEEGFGNSPLHF
TRBV28	.	TRBJ2-7	.	TGTGCCAGCAGTCCCTACCGGCAGGGGAGCCACCTTACACACTACGAGCAGTACTTC	CASSPYRQGSHLTHYEQYF
TRBV19	.	TRBJ2-5	TRBD1	TGTGCCAGTAGCACGGGGACAGGGGGCGAGACCCAGTACTTC	CASSTGTGGETQYF
TRBV19	.	TRBJ1-3	.	TGTGCCAGCAACGACGGGGGAGCGAGCTCTGGAAACACCATATATTTT	CASNDGGASSGNTIYF
TRBV19	.	TRBJ1-5	.	TGTGCCAGTAGTATGGGACAAGATAGCAATCAGCCCCAGCATTTT	CASSMGQDSNQPQHF
TRBV5-4	.	TRBJ2-7	TRBD1	TGTGCCAGCAGCTTGCTGGGACAGTCCTACGAGCAGTACTTC	CASSLLGQSYEQYF
TRBV9	.	TRBJ2-3	TRBD2	TGTGCCAGCAGCCCTGGACTAGTCACAGATACGCAGTATTTT	CASSPGLVTDTQYF
TRBV28	.	TRBJ1-1	.	TGTGCCAGCAGTTTCTGGAACACTGAAGCTTTCTTT	CASSFWNTEAFF
TRBV13	.	TRBJ2-3	.	TGTGCCAGCGATCTTTCGGGGGACTTCACAGATACGCAGTATTTT	CASDLSGDFTDTQYF
TRBV12-3/TRBV12-4	.	TRBJ1-1	.	TGTGCCAGCAGTTGGAAGGAGAACACTGAAGCTTTCTTT	CASSWKENTEAFF
TRBV28	.	TRBJ2-1	TRBD2	TGTGCCAGCAGTTTTTTGGGACTAGGGTTTTACAATGAGCAGTTCTTC	CASSFLGLGFYNEQFF
TRBV4-3	.	TRBJ2-1	TRBD2	TGCGCCAGCAGCCAAGGGACTAGCGGGGCCTACAATGAGCAGTTCTTC	CASSQGTSGAYNEQFF